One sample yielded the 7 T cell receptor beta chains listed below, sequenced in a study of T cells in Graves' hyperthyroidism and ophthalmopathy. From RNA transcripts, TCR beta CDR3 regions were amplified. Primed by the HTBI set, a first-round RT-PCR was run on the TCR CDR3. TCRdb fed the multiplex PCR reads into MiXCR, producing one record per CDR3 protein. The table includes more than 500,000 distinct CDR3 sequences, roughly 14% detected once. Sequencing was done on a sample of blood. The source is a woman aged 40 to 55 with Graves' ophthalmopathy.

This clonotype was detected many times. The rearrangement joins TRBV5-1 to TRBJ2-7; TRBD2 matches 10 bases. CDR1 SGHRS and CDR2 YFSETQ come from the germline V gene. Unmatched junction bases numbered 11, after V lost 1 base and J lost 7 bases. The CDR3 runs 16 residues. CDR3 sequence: CASSLSSGRARREQYF. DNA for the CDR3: TGCGCCAGCAGCTTGTCAAGCGGGAGGGCCCGTCGTGAGCAGTACTTC.

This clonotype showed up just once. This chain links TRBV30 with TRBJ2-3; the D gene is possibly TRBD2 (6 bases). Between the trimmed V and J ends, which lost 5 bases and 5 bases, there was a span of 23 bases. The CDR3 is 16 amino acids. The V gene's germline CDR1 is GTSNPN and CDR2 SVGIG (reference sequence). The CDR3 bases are TGTGCCTGGGACGAGGGGCTAGCGAGAGGGTTAGATACGCAGTATTTT. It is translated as CAWDEGLARGLDTQYF.

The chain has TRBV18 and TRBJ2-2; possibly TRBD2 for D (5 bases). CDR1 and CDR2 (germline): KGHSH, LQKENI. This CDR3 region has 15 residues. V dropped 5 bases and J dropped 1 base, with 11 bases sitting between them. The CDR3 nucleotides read TGTGCCAGCTCAGTAGCGCGGATGAACACCGGGGAGCTGTTTTTT. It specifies CASSVARMNTGELFF. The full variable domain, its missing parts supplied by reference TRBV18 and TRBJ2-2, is NAGVMQNPRHLVRRRGQEARLRCSPMKGHSHVYWYRQLPEEGLKFMVYLQKENIIDESGMPKERFSAEFPKEGPSILRIQQVVRGDSAAYFCASSVARMNTGELFFGEGSRLTVL.

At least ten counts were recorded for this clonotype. CDR3 loop: CASSFDGAPMNTEAFF. CDR3 bases: TGTGCCAGCAGCTTCGACGGAGCCCCCATGAACACTGAAGCTTTCTTT. V gene TRBV6-1 combines with J gene TRBJ1-1; D gene ambiguous. V was cut by 6 bases and J by 0 bases, with 17 bases left in between. CDR3 length equals 16 residues. In germline, CDR1 is MNHNS, CDR2 SASEGT.

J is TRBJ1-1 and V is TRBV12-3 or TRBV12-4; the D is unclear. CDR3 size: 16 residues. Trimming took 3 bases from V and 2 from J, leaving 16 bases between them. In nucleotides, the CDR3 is TGTGCCAGCAGTTTTCGACTCCTTCCGGGAAACACTGAAGCTTTCTTT. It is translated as CASSFRLLPGNTEAFF.

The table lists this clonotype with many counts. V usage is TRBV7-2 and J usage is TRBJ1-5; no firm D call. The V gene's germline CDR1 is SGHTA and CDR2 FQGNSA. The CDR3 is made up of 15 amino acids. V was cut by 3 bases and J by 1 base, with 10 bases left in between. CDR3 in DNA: TGTGCCAGCAGCTTTTTCAAGTCGAGCAATCAGCCCCAGCATTTT. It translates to CASSFFKSSNQPQHF.

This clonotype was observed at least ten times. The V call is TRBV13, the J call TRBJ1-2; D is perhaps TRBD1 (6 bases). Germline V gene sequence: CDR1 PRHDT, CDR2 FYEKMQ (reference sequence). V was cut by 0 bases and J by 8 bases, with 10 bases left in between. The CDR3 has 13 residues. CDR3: CASSLGLTGGYTF. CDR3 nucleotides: TGTGCCAGCAGCTTAGGCCTAACAGGGGGCTACACCTTC.